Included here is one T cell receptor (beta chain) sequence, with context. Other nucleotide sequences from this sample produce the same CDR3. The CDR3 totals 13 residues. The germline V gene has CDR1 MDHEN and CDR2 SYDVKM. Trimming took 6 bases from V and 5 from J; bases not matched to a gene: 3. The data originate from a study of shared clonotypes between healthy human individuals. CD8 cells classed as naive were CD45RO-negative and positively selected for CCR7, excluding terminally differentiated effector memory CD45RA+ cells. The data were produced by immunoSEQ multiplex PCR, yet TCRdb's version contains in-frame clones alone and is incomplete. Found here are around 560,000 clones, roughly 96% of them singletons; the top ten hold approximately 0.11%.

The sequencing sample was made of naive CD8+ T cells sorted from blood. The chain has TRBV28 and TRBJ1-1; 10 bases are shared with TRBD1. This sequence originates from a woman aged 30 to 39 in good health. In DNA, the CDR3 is TGTGCCAGCAGCCCGGACAGGGGGACTGAAGCTTTCTTT. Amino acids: CASSPDRGTEAFF.